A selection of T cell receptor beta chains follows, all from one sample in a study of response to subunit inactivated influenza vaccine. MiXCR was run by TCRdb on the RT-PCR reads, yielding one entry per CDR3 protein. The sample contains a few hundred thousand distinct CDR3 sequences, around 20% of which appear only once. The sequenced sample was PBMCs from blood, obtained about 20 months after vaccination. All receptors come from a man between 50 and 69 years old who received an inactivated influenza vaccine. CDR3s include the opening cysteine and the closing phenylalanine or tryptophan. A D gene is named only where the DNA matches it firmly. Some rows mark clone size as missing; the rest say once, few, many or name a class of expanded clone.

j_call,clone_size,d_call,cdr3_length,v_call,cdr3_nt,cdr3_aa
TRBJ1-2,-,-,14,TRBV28,TGTGCCAGCCAACTTGGGGGGGAGGCCTATGGCTACACCTTC,CASQLGGEAYGYTF
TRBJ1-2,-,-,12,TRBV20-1,TGCAGTGCGCGGGACTTCGACTATGGCTACACCTTC,CSARDFDYGYTF
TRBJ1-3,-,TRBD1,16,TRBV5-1,TGCGCCAGCAGCCAGCTACAGGGGACCTCTGGAAACACCATATATTTT,CASSQLQGTSGNTIYF
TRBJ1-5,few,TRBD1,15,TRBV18,TGTGCCAGCTCACCGCGACAGGGGAAGGTGCAGCCCCAGCATTTT,CASSPRQGKVQPQHF
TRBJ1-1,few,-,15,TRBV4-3,TGCGCCAGCAGCCAGACAGGCAGACGGGGCACTGAAGCTTTCTTT,CASSQTGRRGTEAFF
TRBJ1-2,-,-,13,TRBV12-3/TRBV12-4,TGTGCCAGCAGTGCTACGATCGGTCGGGGCTACACCTTC,CASSATIGRGYTF
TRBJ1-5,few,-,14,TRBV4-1,TGCGCCAGCAGCCAACTGGTAGGCAATCAGCCCCAGCATTTT,CASSQLVGNQPQHF
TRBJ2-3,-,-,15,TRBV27,TGTGCCAGCAGTTCGGAGCGGACGAGCACAGATACGCAGTATTTT,CASSSERTSTDTQYF
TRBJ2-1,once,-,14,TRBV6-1,TGTGCCAGCAGTGAGGAAAACAGGTACAATGAGCAGTTCTTC,CASSEENRYNEQFF
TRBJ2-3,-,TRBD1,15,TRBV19,TGTGCCAGTAGTTCCGGGACAGGGGGCTGGTATACGCAGTATTTT,CASSSGTGGWYTQYF
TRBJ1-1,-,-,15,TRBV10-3,TGTGCCATCAGTGACTTCTACGGGGCGAACACTGAAGCTTTCTTT,CAISDFYGANTEAFF
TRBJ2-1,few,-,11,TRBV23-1,TGCGCCAGCAGTCACTTAGGGGTGCAGTTCTTC,CASSHLGVQFF
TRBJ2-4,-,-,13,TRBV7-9,TGTGCCAGCACCCTAAGTGGGGGAAACATTCAGTACTTC,CASTLSGGNIQYF
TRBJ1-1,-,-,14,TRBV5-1,TGCGCCAGCAGCCCAGAATCGGGCTTGGCTGAAGCTTTCTTT,CASSPESGLAEAFF
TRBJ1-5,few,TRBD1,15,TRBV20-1,TGCAGTGCGCCGACAGGGGGCTATAGCAATCAGCCCCAGCATTTT,CSAPTGGYSNQPQHF
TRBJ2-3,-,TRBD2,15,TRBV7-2,TGTGCCAGCAGCTTAGCTGGGACTAGCAGTGATACGCAGTATTTT,CASSLAGTSSDTQYF
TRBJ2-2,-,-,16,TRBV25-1,TGTGCCAGCAGATCTTGGGTGGAGCGGAACACCGGGGAGCTGTTTTTT,CASRSWVERNTGELFF
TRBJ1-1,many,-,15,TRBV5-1,TGCGCCAGCACACCGGGGGGCCAGTTGAACACTGAAGCTTTCTTT,CASTPGGQLNTEAFF
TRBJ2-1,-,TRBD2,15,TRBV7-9,TGTGCCAGCAGCTTATCTAGCGGGGGACTAAATGAGCAGTTCTTC,CASSLSSGGLNEQFF
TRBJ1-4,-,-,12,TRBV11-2,TGTGCCAGCAGCCCCCAACTTGAAAAACTGTTTTTT,CASSPQLEKLFF
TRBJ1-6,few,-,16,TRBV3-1,TGTGCCAGCAGCCAACCGGGGGGCGCGCAGAATTCACCCCTCCACTTT,CASSQPGGAQNSPLHF
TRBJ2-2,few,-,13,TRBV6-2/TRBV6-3,TGTGCCGCAAGGAGGGGTTTCACCGGGGAGCTGTTTTTT,CAARRGFTGELFF
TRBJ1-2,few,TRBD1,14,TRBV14,TGTGCCAGTAGGGACAGTGGTGCTACTGGAGGCTACACCTTC,CASRDSGATGGYTF
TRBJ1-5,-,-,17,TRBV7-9,TGTGCCAGCAGCCCCCACGTGGTTGGGGTGACGAATCAGCCCCAGCATTTT,CASSPHVVGVTNQPQHF
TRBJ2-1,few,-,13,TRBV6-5,TGTGCCAGCAGTTACTCCTCATGGGATGAGCAGTTCTTC,CASSYSSWDEQFF
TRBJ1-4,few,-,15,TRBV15,TGTGCCACCAGCCCAGAAAGGGTGGCGAATGAAAAACTGTTTTTT,CATSPERVANEKLFF
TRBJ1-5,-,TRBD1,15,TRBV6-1,TGTGCCAGCAGTCCCCGGGACAGAGTTAATCAGCCCCAGCATTTT,CASSPRDRVNQPQHF
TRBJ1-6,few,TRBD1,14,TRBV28,TGTGCCAGCAAGGACAGGCCGAATAATTCACCCCTCCACTTT,CASKDRPNNSPLHF
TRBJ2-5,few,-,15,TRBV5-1,TGCGCCAGCAGCTCGTCAACAGGGTTCCAAGAGACCCAGTACTTC,CASSSSTGFQETQYF
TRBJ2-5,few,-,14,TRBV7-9,TGTGCCAGCAGCTTAAAGCGGGACACAGAGACCCAGTACTTC,CASSLKRDTETQYF
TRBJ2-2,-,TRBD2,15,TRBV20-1,TGCAGTGCCCGGGCTAGCGGGTCAAAAGTTGAGGAGCTGTTTTTT,CSARASGSKVEELFF
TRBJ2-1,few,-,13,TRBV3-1,TGTGCCAGCAGCCCCAGGGTAGCCGATGAGCAGTTCTTC,CASSPRVADEQFF
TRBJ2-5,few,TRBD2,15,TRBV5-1,TGCGCCAGCAGCACACCGGGACTAGTTGGAGAGACCCAGTACTTC,CASSTPGLVGETQYF
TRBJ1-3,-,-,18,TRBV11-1,TGTGCCAGCAGCCCCAATGTGGATGGGGCCATCTCTGGAAACACCATATATTTT,CASSPNVDGAISGNTIYF
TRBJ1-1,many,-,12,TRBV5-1,TGCGCCAGCAGCGGGGGGTTGGAGGCAGCTTTCTTT,CASSGGLEAAFF
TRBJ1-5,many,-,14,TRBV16,TGTGCCAGCAGCCAATCTTCTAGCAATCAGCCCCAGCATTTT,CASSQSSSNQPQHF
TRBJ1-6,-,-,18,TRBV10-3,TGTGCCATCAGTGAGTCGGGGGGGCGCGGCTCCTATAATTCACCCCTCCACTTT,CAISESGGRGSYNSPLHF
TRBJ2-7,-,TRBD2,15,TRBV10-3,TGTGCCATCACACCCCGGGGACGGGAGGGGTTCGAGCAGTACTTC,CAITPRGREGFEQYF
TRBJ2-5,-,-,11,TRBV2,TGTGCCAGCACCCCCCAACAGACCCAGTACTTC,CASTPQQTQYF
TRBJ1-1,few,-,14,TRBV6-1,TGTGCCAGCAGGTGGACAGAGGGGAACACTGAAGCTTTCTTT,CASRWTEGNTEAFF
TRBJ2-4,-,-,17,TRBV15,TGTGCCACCAGCAGAGATCACAGGGCCCTAGCCAAAAACATTCAGTACTTC,CATSRDHRALAKNIQYF
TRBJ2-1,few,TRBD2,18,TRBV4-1,TGCGCCAGCAGCCCTCAGGGGTCTGGAGCGGGAGCATACAATGAGCAGTTCTTC,CASSPQGSGAGAYNEQFF
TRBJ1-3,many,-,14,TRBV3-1,TGTGCCAGCAGCCAAGGACTCTCTGGAAACACCATATATTTT,CASSQGLSGNTIYF
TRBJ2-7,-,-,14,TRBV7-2,TGTGCCAGCAGTTACAGCGGGACACCCTACGAGCAGTACTTC,CASSYSGTPYEQYF
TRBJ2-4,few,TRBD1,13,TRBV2,TGTGCCAGCAGCGCGGACAGGGAAAGCATTCAGTACTTC,CASSADRESIQYF
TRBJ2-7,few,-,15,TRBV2,TGTGCCAGCAGTGAGGAGGACTGGGAGTTCTACGAGCAGTACTTC,CASSEEDWEFYEQYF
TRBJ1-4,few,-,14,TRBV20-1,TGCAGTGCTAGACGTGGTGGTTCGGATGAAAAACTGTTTTTT,CSARRGGSDEKLFF
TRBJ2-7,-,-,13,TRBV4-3,TGCGCCAGCAGCCTCGCGGCCAACTACGAGCAGTACTTC,CASSLAANYEQYF